These 13 T cell receptor beta chains share one sample of origin, sequenced in a study of tumor and adjacent non-tumor tissue in lung cancer (dated by TCRdb to between 2018 and 2020). The library relied on multiplex PCR. TCRdb names Illumina HiSeq 2500 as the instrument used. TCRbeta libraries were constructed through three rounds of nested PCR with primers (Table S4) according to protocols modified from ARM-PCR. TCRdb reprocessing: public reads trimmed at Q25 with fastp, clones called with MiXCR, in-frame beta chains kept. Rows with one shared CDR3 protein collapse into an entry with the most common genes and DNA. Recorded for this sample are approximately 53,000 distinct CDR3 sequences; about 79% of them occurred a single time. Around 25% of the sample is in the top ten clones. Bulk unsorted tissue served as the source for RNA extraction, and RNA quality was assessed using a NanoDrop ND-1000 and an Agilent 2100. The normal lung samples consisted of distant non-tumor tissue collected more than 3 cm from the tumor edge.

Sequenced material: distant non-tumor lung tissue. These receptors originate from a woman aged 60 to 75 with non-small cell lung cancer.

A remark on this clonotype: This could be a read error, since a much larger clone is one nucleotide away. The chain links TRBV7-2 to TRBJ2-3; D is undetermined. The germline gives CDR1 SGHTA, CDR2 FQGNSA. The CDR3 covers 13 residues. The V end was cut by 5 bases, the J end by 2 bases, with 8 bases between. The CDR3 here is CTSSPVFTDTQYF. The CDR3 region has the DNA TGTACCAGCAGCCCTGTATTCACAGATACGCAGTATTTT.

A word on this clonotype: The germline gene is not matched at one end of the junction; a read error may be the cause. The chain couples TRBV12-3 or TRBV12-4 to TRBJ2-7; a possible D gene is TRBD2 (6 bases). This CDR3 is 14 amino acids long. The CDR3 DNA reads TGTGCCAGCAGAATACAGGACTACTCCTACGAGCAGTATTTC. Protein: CASRIQDYSYEQYF.

The CDR3 is CSALYGGRALGEQFF. The CDR3 region has the DNA TGCAGTGCACTTTATGGGGGGAGGGCCTTGGGGGAGCAGTTCTTC. The V call is TRBV20-1, the J call TRBJ2-1; TRBD2 matches at 7 bases. This CDR3 contains 15 residues. Germline V gene data show CDR1 as DFQATT and CDR2 as SNEGSKA (reference sequence). After removal of 6 bases from V and 10 bases from J, the junction contained 18 bases not matched to a gene.

This clonotype came up a few times. At one end the junction does not follow the germline gene, possibly because of a read error. The rearrangement uses TRBV7-8 and TRBJ2-2, with D perhaps matching TRBD1 (6 bases). Germline assignment: CDR1 SGHVS and CDR2 FQNEAQ. The CDR3 loop spans 13 amino acids. In nucleotides, the CDR3 is TGTACCAGCAGGCACAGGGAGAGCGGGGAGCTGTTTTTT. It codes for CTSRHRESGELFF.

The chain joins TRBV20-1 to TRBJ2-2; 13 bases match TRBD2. CDR1 is DFQATT and CDR2 is SNEGSKA in the germline V gene (reference sequence). This CDR3 spans 18 amino acids. Unmatched junction bases numbered 9, after V lost 5 bases and J lost 0 bases. The CDR3 reads CSASGGTSGATNTGELFF. CDR3 nucleotides: TGCAGTGCTTCAGGGGGGACTAGCGGGGCCACGAACACCGGGGAGCTGTTTTTT.

V usage is TRBV6-2 or TRBV6-3 and J usage is TRBJ2-7; D perhaps matches TRBD2 (6 bases). CDR3 length: 12 residues. CDR1 MNHEY and CDR2 SVGEGT come from the germline V gene. The CDR3 DNA reads TGTGTCTGCAGCCAACTAGCCAGGGAGCAGTACTTC. Encoded protein: CVCSQLAREQYF.

To note about this clonotype: A much larger clone sits a single nucleotide away, making a read error possible. J is TRBJ1-5 and V is TRBV5-8; no clear D. This CDR3 comprises 13 residues. Germline CDR1 is SGHTS and CDR2 is YDEGEE. In nucleotides, the CDR3 is TGTGCCAGCTCCCCGAGTCTGAATCAGCCCCAGGATTTT. Translation gives CASSPSLNQPQDF.

This clonotype was detected only once. Mismatch with germline at one junction end may stem from a read error. The CDR3, as DNA: TGTGCCATCAGCTTACTGGCACAGTCTAGCTATGGCTACACCTTC. Protein sequence: CAISLLAQSSYGYTF. The chain recombines TRBV13 with TRBJ1-2; D not certain. Germline loops: CDR1 PRHDT, CDR2 FYEKMQ (reference sequence). This CDR3 has 15 amino acids.

In regard to this clonotype: Mismatch with germline at one junction end may stem from a read error. The gene calls are TRBV11-2 and TRBJ2-5, with 7 bases matching TRBD2. CDR1 and CDR2 (germline): SGHAT, FQNNGV. The CDR3 runs 16 residues. The CDR3 DNA reads as TGTGCCAGCAGTCCTGGACTAGTGGGGGTCCAAGAGACCCAGTATTTC. This gives the protein CASSPGLVGVQETQYF.

In regard to this clonotype: A junction boundary mismatches the germline segment, possibly from a read error. The chain recombines TRBV4-3 with TRBJ1-2; no clear D. Germline lookup yields CDR1 LGHNA and CDR2 YSLEER. This CDR3 contains 14 residues. In nucleotides, the CDR3 is TGCACCAGCAGCCAAGAATCTGCTGTGGGTGGTTACACCTTC. Protein product: CTSSQESAVGGYTF.

With regard to this clonotype: In this CDR3 the conserved last residue, phenylalanine or tryptophan, is missing, so a read error is likely. It is unclear where the CDR3 begins or ends on the DNA, so no DNA is shown, and the CDR3 is as TCRdb lists it. The chain is built from TRBV7-9 and TRBJ1-1; the D call in the table, TRBD1, was not verified against the DNA. The CDR3 is 11 residues long, counting both termini. Germline V gives CDR1 SEHNR, CDR2 FQNEAQ (reference sequence). CDR3 region: CASSLGGQTFL.

This clonotype was counted at least ten times. A much larger clone differs by one base, so this may be a read error. V usage is TRBV12-3 or TRBV12-4 and J usage is TRBJ2-6, with TRBD2 as a possible D gene (6 bases). The CDR3 has 15 amino acids. CDR3 nucleotide sequence: TGTGCCAGCAGTTTAAGGAGGGCTGGGGCCGACGTCCTGACTTTC. Its translation: CASSLRRAGADVLTF.

This clonotype was seen more than once but under ten times. The CDR3: CSAGPQETQYF. DNA of the CDR3: TGCAGTGCTGGGCCCCAAGAGACCCAGTACTTC. The genes are TRBV20-1 and TRBJ2-5, with D unclear. V was trimmed by 5 bases and J by 1 base, leaving 5 bases between them. This CDR3 is 11 amino acids long. The V gene's germline CDR1 is DFQATT and CDR2 SNEGSKA (reference sequence).